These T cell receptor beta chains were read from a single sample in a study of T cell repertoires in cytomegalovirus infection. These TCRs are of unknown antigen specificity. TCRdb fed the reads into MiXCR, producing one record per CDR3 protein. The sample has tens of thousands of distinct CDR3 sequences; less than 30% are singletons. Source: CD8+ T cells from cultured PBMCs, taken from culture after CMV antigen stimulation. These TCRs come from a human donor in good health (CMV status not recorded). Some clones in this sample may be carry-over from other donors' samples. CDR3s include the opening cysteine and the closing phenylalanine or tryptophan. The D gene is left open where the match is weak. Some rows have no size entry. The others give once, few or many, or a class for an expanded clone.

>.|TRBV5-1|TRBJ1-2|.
TGCGCCAGCAGCACAGAATGGGACGGCTATGGCTACACCTTC
CASSTEWDGYGYTF
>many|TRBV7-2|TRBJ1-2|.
TGTGCCAGCAGCCCAGCTGGGCTACTACTCTATGGCTACACCTTC
CASSPAGLLLYGYTF
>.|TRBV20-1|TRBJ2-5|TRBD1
TGCAGTGCTAGACCGCGGACAGGTAGCCAAGAGACCCAGTACTTC
CSARPRTGSQETQYF
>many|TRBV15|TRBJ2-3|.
TGTGCCACCAGCAGAGCAGCTCCGAGGGGCCCGACAGATACGCAGTATTTT
CATSRAAPRGPTDTQYF
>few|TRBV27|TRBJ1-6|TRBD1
TGTGCCAGCAGTTTAGACAGGGCAGGTTCACCCCTCCACTTT
CASSLDRAGSPLHF
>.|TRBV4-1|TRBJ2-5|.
TGCGCCAGCAGCCTTTATGGGACCTCAAAAGAGACCCAGTACTTC
CASSLYGTSKETQYF
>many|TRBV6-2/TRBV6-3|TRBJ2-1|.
TGTGCCAGCAGTTACTCGAAGGGGAGCGGCAATGAGCAGTTCTTC
CASSYSKGSGNEQFF
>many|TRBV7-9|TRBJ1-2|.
TGTGCCAGCAGCCACGGAGGAGGCTACACCTTC
CASSHGGGYTF
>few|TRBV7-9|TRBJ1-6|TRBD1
TGTGCCAGCAGCCCGGCTAGTCGACAGGGGGCAGATTCACCCCTCCACTTT
CASSPASRQGADSPLHF
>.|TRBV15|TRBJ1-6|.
TGTGCCACCAGCAGGGAGGATCCTGGGTATTCACCCCTCCACTTT
CATSREDPGYSPLHF
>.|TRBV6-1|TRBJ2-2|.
TGTGCCAGCAGCCGGGACATTTCTGACACCGGGGAGCTGTTTTTT
CASSRDISDTGELFF
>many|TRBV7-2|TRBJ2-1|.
TGTGCCAGCAGCCCCGACCCTTCCATCCACAATGAGCAGTTCTTC
CASSPDPSIHNEQFF
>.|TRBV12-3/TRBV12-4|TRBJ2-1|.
TGTGCCAGCATCCCCACCGGGGTAAGCTCCTACAATGAGCAGTTCTTC
CASIPTGVSSYNEQFF
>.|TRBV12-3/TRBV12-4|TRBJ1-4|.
TGTGCCAGCAGTTCCGGGGTTAATGAAAAACTGTTTTTT
CASSSGVNEKLFF
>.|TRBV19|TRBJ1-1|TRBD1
TGTGCCAGTAGGCCAACAGGGGGGAGCACTGAAGCTTTCTTT
CASRPTGGSTEAFF
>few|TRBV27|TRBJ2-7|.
TGTGCCAGCAGTGCCGGGTATCACGAGCAGTACTTC
CASSAGYHEQYF
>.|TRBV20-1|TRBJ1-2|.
TGCAGTGCCGAAAGAGGGGATGACTATGGCTACACCTTC
CSAERGDDYGYTF
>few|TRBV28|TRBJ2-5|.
TGTGCCAGCAGCCGGGACACCACACAAGAGACCCAGTACTTC
CASSRDTTQETQYF
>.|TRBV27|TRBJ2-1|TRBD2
TGTGCCAGCAGTCCCCAGGCGGGCGGGGGGGCCTATGAGCAGTTCTTC
CASSPQAGGGAYEQFF
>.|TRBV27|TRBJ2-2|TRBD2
TGTGCCACCGGGCGTCCAACTAGCGGGAAGAAGACCGGGGAGCTGTTTTTT
CATGRPTSGKKTGELFF